This TCR beta chain was profiled in a study of cytomegalovirus exposure and HLA in healthy donors. At the level of the study: Counted in an early data release were roughly 87 million unique TCRs from HLA-typed donors.

While unrecorded immune exposures were likely, the donors were nominally healthy when sampled. Study-level points and caveats: Immune exposure information comprised only CMV serostatus. Later analysis identified a missense DCLRE1C variant that was linked to TCR beta V- and J-gene trimming.

Trimming took 8 bases from V and 4 from J, leaving 9 bases between them. CDR3 length: 11 residues. From germline, CDR1 is SEHNR and CDR2 FQNEAQ (reference sequence). As to this clone: Antigen unknown.

The PCR was carried out with 60 Vbeta primers and 13 Jbeta primers. Repertoires were generated with immunoSEQ multiplex PCR, while TCRdb's copy carries only in-frame clones and drops some. The record lists about 92,000 clones, of which the ten most abundant hold 15%. Sequencing input: PBMCs. The receptor was derived from a man in his forties or fifties in good health and CMV-seropositive. The chain combines TRBV7-9 with TRBJ2-7, with a weak D call TRBD2 (5 bases). The CDR3 DNA reads TGTGCCAGCGGAGGTTTGTACGAGCAGTACTTC. Translated, it gives CASGGLYEQYF.